This T cell receptor (beta chain) derives from a study of graft-versus-host responses after intestinal transplantation. Study-level background: The whole recipient group had anti-thymocyte globulin induction followed by tacrolimus and steroids for three to four years.

Notes on this clone: Its antigen remains unidentified.

The CDR3 loop spans 19 amino acids. Measured with immunoSEQ multiplex PCR; TCRdb has only the in-frame clones, and not every one. The sample yields some 85,000 clones, roughly 90% seen once. Sequenced here: unstimulated CD8+ T cells sorted from spleen or lymph node cells, sampled before transplant. V usage is TRBV12-2 and J usage is TRBJ2-7; TRBD1, the D gene given by the table, was not confirmed from the DNA. TRBV12-2 has pseudogene status. The sequence was obtained from a human donor who was the organ donor for an intestinal transplant. CDR3 sequence: CASRLAQKNRGPSPYEQYF. CDR3 DNA sequence: TGTGCAAGTCGCTTAGCCCAAAAGAACAGGGGGCCCAGTCCCTACGAGCAGTACTTC.